This TCR beta chain is drawn from a study of human versus mouse CDR3 diversity and MHC coevolution listed by TCRdb under 2017. As for the study more broadly: According to reports, the immunoSEQ assay can detect one in 200,000 T cells and keeps multiplex PCR amplification bias to a minimum. Across the mouse and human samples, each sample yielded between about 5.5 x 10^6 and 1.7 x 10^7 valid reads. As a reference point for TCR selection on multiple MHC II alleles, the study used human naive CD4 T cell repertoires and compared them against human-TCR-locus transgenic mice that have a single MHC II. Three healthy volunteer blood donors were included in the human cohort, with one aged 30 to 40, one aged 40 to 49 and one aged 60 to 70 at collection. General findings and caveats noted by the study authors: On average, more CDR3 deletions and insertions were observed in humans than in mice, indicating greater exonuclease and TdT activity. Because human T cells were selected on roughly 6 MHC II alleles, repertoire diversity was not considered directly comparable between humans and mice. iCHAO1 estimates gave humans the largest TCR beta repertoire, around 1.5 million clonotypes, attributed likely to selection by multiple MHC II molecules. Among all compared groups, most of the three human donors had the lowest clonal inequality scores.

V was cut back by 0 bases and J by 11 bases, leaving a gap of 17 bases between them. The CDR3 runs 14 amino acids, cysteine and phenylalanine included. The DNA shown is the 42-base CDR3, in frame from base 1. The germline V gene sets CDR1 to SGDLS and CDR2 to YYNGEE. The QIAGEN blood and tissue kit was used to extract genomic DNA from sorted cells, and the DNA was quantified on a NanoDrop 1000. The immunoSEQ platform deep sequenced and quantified TCR alpha and beta chains by multiplex PCR of genomic DNA. The source study handled its data this way. TCR sequences were annotated using IMGT gene and region definitions. Out-of-frame rearrangements were taken as a proxy for the preselection repertoire and were compared with in-frame clonotypes. To estimate repertoire size, the study used the iCHAO1 estimator that comes with the immunoSEQ platform. A Gini index based on the Lorenz curve was applied to in-frame amino acid clonotypes to measure clonal inequality. Shared clonotypes were counted with the intersect function of the R package tcR, and similarity was scored with the Jaccard index. Frequencies of V, J and V-J usage were subjected to principal component analysis with the R prcomp function, without normalization. TCRdb holds this immuneACCESS table with in-frame rearrangements only. Some clones are missing; in checked studies, unresolved V genes explain under half, and the rest has no known cause. D and trimming were read from the DNA, whereas the V and J calls and clone size are those reported in that table. In this sample the table shows about 83,000 clones, about 90% of which occur a single time. The ten largest clones represent about 0.15% of the sample.

With regard to this clone: Its antigen remains undetermined. Base qualities are not at hand, and no much larger clone is one base apart.

Fluorescence-activated cell sorting was used to pull naive CD4 T cells, meaning cells that were CD45RO-negative and CD62L-positive, out of the PBMCs. From each donor, around 51 ml of fresh peripheral blood was taken, and Ficoll density centrifugation was then used to isolate PBMCs. Cell sorting was carried out on a FACSAria III instrument, and a purity above 90% was achieved for all samples. The specimen sequenced was naive CD4+ T cells from blood. The meaning of the sample's cell subset or site label: CD45RO-negative CD62L-positive naive CD4 T cells. The TCR was taken from a person aged 25 to 69 in good health. The sequence is built from TRBV9 and TRBJ1-1; TRBD1 is perhaps the D gene, given 5 matching bases. The sequenced DNA: TGTGCCAGCAGCGTAGCTACGTTCGGTGACAGTGCTTTCTTT. It encodes CASSVATFGDSAFF.